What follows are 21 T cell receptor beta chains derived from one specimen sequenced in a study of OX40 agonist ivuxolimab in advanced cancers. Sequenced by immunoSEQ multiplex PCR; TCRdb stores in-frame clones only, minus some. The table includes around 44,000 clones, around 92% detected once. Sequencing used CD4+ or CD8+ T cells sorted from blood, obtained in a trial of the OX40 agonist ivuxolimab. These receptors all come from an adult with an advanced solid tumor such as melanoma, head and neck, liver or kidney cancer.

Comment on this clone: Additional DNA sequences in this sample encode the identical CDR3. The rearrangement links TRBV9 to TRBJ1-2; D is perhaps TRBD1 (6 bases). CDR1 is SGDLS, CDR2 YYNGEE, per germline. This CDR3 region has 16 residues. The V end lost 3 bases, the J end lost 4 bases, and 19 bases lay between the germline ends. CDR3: CASSGEHREISYGYTF. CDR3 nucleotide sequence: TGTGCCAGCAGCGGAGAACACAGGGAAATATCCTATGGCTACACCTTC. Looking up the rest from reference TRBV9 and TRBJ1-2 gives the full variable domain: DSGVTQTPKHLITATGQRVTLRCSPRSGDLSVYWYQQSLDQGLQFLIQYYNGEERAKGNILERFSAQQFPDLHSELNLSSLELGDSALYFCASSGEHREISYGYTFGSGTRLTVV.

The CDR3 here is CSTLPGWGMNTEAFF. The CDR3 bases are TGCAGCACCCTGCCAGGGTGGGGGATGAACACTGAAGCTTTCTTT. The genes are TRBV29-1 and TRBJ1-1, with a weak D call TRBD1 (5 bases). The CDR3 extends over 15 amino acids. Germline-derived CDR1 and CDR2 are SQVTM and ANQGSEA. Trimming shortened V by 8 bases and J by 0 bases, and 19 bases separated the two germline ends.

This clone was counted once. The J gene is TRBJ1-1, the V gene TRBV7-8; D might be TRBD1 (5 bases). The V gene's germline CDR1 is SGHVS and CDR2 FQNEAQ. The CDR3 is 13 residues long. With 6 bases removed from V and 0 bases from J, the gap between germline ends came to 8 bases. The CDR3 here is CASSSTVNTEAFF. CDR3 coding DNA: TGTGCCAGCAGTTCGACAGTGAACACTGAAGCTTTCTTT.

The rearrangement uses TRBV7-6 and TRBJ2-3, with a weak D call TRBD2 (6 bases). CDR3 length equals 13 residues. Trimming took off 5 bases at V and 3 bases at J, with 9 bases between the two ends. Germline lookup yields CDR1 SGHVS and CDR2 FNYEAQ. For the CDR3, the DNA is TGTGCCAGCAGCACTAGCAGAACAGATACGCAGTATTTT. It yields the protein CASSTSRTDTQYF.

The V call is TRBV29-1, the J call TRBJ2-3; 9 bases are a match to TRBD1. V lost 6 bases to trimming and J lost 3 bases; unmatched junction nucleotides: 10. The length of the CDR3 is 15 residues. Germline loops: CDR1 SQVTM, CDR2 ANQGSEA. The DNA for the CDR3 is TGCAGCGTCGACCCGGGACAGGGTATTACAGATACGCAGTATTTT. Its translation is CSVDPGQGITDTQYF.

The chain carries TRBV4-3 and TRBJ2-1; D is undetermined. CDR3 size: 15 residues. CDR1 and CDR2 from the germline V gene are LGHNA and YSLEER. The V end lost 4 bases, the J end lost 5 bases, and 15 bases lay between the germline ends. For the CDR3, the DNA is TGCGCCAGCAGCCTGTCCTACCACTCAGACAATGAGCAGTTCTTC. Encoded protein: CASSLSYHSDNEQFF.

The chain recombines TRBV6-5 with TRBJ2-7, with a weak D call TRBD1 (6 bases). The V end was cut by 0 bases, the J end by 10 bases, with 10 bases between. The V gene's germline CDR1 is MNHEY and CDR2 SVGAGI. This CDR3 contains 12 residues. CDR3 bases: TGTGCCAGCAGTTACTCGGACAGCGAACAGTACTTC. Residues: CASSYSDSEQYF.

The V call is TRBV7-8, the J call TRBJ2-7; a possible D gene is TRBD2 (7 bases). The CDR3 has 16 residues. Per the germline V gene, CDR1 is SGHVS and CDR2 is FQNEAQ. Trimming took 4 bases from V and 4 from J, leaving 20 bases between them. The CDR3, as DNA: TGTGCCAGCAGCTCAGCGGGCGGGGGAGGGGGTTACGAGCAGTACTTC. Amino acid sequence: CASSSAGGGGGYEQYF.

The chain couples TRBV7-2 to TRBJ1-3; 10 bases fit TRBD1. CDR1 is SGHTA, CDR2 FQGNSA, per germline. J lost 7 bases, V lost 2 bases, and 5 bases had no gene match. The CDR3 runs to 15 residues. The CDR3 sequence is CASSLTTGGGNTIYF. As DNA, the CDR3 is TGTGCCAGCAGCTTAACGACAGGGGGCGGCAACACCATATATTTT.

The CDR3 DNA sequence: TGTGCCAGCAGCCGACTAGCGGGGGGTCTCAACGAGCAGTACTTC. It codes for CASSRLAGGLNEQYF. V and J are TRBV27 and TRBJ2-7, with 13 bases fitting TRBD2. CDR1 is MNHEY and CDR2 is SMNVEV in the germline V gene (reference sequence). This CDR3 has 15 amino acids. Losses at the gene ends were 6 bases for V and 5 bases for J; bases not matched to a gene: 7.

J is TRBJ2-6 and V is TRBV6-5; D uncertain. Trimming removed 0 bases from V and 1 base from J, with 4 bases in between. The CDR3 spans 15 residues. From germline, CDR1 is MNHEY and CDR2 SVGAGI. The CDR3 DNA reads TGTGCCAGCAGTTACTCGTGGTCTGGGGCCAACGTCCTGACTTTC. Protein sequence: CASSYSWSGANVLTF.

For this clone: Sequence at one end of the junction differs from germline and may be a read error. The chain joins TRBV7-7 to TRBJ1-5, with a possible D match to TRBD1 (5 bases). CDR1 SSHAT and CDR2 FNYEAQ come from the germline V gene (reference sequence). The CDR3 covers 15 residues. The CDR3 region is CASSRVGGGNQPQHF. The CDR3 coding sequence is TGTGCTAGCAGCCGGGTGGGGGGGGGCAATCAGCCCCAGCATTTT.

This chain's CDR3 is CASSSRPGGYTDTQYF. The DNA of the CDR3 is TGTGCCAGCAGCTCTCGACCGGGAGGGTACACAGATACGCAGTATTTT. This chain joins TRBV7-6 and TRBJ2-3, with 8 bases that match TRBD2. The V and J ends lost 4 bases and 2 bases, in that order; junction bases with no gene match: 8. Germline V gene sequence: CDR1 SGHVS, CDR2 FNYEAQ. The CDR3 spans 16 residues.

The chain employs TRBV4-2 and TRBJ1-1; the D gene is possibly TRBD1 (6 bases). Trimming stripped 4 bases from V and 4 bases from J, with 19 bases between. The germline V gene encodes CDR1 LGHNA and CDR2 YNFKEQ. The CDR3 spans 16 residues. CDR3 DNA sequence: TGTGCCAGCAGCCTCAGAGGGGGGTTCCAAGGCACTGAAGCTTTCTTT. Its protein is CASSLRGGFQGTEAFF.

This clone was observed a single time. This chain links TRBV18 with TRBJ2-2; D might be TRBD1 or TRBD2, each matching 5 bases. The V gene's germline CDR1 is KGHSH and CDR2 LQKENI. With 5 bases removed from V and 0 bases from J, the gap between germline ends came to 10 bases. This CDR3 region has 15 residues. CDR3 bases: TGTGCCAGCTCATCCGGGACGGCGAACACCGGGGAGCTGTTTTTT. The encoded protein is CASSSGTANTGELFF. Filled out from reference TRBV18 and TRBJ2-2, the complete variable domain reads NAGVMQNPRHLVRRRGQEARLRCSPMKGHSHVYWYRQLPEEGLKFMVYLQKENIIDESGMPKERFSAEFPKEGPSILRIQQVVRGDSAAYFCASSSGTANTGELFFGEGSRLTVL.

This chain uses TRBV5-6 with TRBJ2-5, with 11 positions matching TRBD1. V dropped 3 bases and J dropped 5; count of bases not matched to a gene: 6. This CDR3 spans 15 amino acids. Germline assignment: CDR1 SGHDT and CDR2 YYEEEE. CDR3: CASSYGQGAWETQYF. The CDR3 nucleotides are TGTGCCAGCAGCTACGGACAGGGGGCTTGGGAGACCCAGTACTTC.

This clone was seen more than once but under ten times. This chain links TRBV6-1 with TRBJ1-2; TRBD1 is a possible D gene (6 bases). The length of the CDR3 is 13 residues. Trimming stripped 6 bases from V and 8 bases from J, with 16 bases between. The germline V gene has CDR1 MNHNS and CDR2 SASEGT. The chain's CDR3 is CASRAHRDGGYTF. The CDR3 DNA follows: TGTGCCAGCAGGGCCCACAGGGATGGGGGCTACACCTTC.

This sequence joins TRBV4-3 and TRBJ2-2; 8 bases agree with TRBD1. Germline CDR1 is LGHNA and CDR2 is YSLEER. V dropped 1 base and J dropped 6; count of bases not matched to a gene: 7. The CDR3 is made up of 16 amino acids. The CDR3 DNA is TGCGCCAGCAGCCAAGTTACCGGGACAGGCGCCGGGGAGCTGTTTTTT. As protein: CASSQVTGTGAGELFF.

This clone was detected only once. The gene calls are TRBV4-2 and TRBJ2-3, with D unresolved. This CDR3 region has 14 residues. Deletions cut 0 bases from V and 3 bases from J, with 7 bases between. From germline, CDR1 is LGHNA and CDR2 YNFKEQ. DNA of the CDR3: TGTGCCAGCAGCCAAGACCCATTAACAGATACGCAGTATTTT. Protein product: CASSQDPLTDTQYF.

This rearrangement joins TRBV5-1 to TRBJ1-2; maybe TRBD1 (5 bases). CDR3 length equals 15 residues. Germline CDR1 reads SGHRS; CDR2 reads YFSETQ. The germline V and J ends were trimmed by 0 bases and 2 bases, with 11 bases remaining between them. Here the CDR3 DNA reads TGCGCCAGCAGCTTGGGGGCAGGGTCGAACTATGGCTACACCTTC. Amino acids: CASSLGAGSNYGYTF.

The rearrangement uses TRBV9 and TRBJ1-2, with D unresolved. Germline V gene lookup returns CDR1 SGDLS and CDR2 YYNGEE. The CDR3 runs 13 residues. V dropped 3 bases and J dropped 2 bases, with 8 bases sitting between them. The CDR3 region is CASSANRNYGYTF. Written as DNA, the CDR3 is TGTGCCAGCAGCGCCAACAGAAACTATGGCTACACCTTC.